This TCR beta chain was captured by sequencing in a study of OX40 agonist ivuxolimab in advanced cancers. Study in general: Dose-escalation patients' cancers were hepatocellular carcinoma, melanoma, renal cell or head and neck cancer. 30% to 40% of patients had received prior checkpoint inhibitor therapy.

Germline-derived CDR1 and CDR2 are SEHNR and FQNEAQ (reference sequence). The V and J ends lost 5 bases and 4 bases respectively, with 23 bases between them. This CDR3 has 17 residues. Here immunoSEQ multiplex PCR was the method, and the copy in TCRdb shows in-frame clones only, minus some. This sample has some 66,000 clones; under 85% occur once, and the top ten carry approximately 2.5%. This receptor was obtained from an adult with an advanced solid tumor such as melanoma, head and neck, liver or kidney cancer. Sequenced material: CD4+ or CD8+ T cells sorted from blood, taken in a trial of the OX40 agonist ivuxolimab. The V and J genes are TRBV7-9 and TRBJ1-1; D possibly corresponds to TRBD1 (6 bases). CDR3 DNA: TGTGCCAGCAGCCTAGGGGGAGGACATCTTTCGTCCACTGAAGCTTTCTTT. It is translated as CASSLGGGHLSSTEAFF. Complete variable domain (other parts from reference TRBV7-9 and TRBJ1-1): DTGVSQNPRHKITKRGQNVTFRCDPISEHNRLYWYRQTLGQGPEFLTYFQNEAQLEKSRLLSDRFSAERPKGSFSTLEIQRTEQGDSAMYLCASSLGGGHLSSTEAFFGQGTRLTVV.